Listed here are 18 T cell receptor beta chains from one sample, sequenced in a study of breast tumors, draining lymph nodes, adjacent tissues. Via MiXCR, TCRdb re-called the multiplex PCR reads, giving one row per CDR3 protein. The repertoire holds 50,000 to 65,000 distinct CDR3 sequences, with about 40% as singletons. Sequenced input: breast tumor tissue. These receptor sequences come from a female donor with breast cancer. Some clones in this sample may be carry-over from other donors' samples.

At least ten counts were recorded for this clonotype. This sequence may be a read error, since a much larger clone differs from it by one base. This rearrangement joins TRBV5-4 to TRBJ2-3; 7 nucleotides agree with TRBD2. The CDR3 is 16 residues long. Losses at the gene ends were 2 bases for V and 3 bases for J; bases not matched to a gene: 9. Germline V gives CDR1 SGHNT, CDR2 YYREEE (reference sequence). CDR3 residues: CASSFGTTVDTDTQYF. The CDR3 DNA reads as TGTGCCAGCAGCTTTGGGACTACCGTCGATACAGATACGCAGTATTTT.

This clonotype was found many times. The chain employs TRBV19 and TRBJ1-2, with D unresolved. Germline assignment: CDR1 LNHDA and CDR2 SQIVND (reference sequence). V lost 4 bases to trimming and J lost 1 base, with 7 bases between them. CDR3 length equals 13 residues. The CDR3 here is CASSSGNNYGYTF. In DNA form, the CDR3 reads TGTGCCAGTAGTAGTGGAAATAACTATGGCTACACCTTC.

This clonotype was counted only a few times. A much larger clone differs from this one at a single base, so this may be a read error. The rearrangement uses TRBV12-3 or TRBV12-4 and TRBJ1-2; D perhaps matches TRBD1 (6 bases). The CDR3 contains 14 residues. With 3 bases removed from V and 8 bases from J, the gap between germline ends came to 16 bases. The CDR3 DNA sequence: TGTGCCAGCAGTTTCGGTTCAGGGGTGGGCGGCTACACCTTC. Encoded protein: CASSFGSGVGGYTF.

In this sample, this clonotype turned up many times. A much larger clonotype is one base distant, so this may be a read error. J is TRBJ1-2 and V is TRBV7-8, with 7 bases matching TRBD1. The CDR3 length is 15 residues. Germline assignment: CDR1 SGHVS and CDR2 FQNEAQ. CDR3 region: CASSLAGGAGYGYPF. In DNA form, the CDR3 reads TGTGCCAGCAGCTTAGCAGGGGGCGCGGGCTATGGCTACCCCTTC.

This clonotype was observed many times. This rearrangement joins TRBV5-6 to TRBJ2-2, with D possibly TRBD2 on 5 matching bases. The CDR3 contains 15 residues. Germline V CDR1 and CDR2: SGHDT, YYEEEE. The V end was cut by 4 bases, the J end by 5 bases, with 15 bases between. The CDR3 DNA is TGTGCCAGCAGCCCTCAACTCTCGGGAACCGGGGAGCTGTTTTTT. This gives the protein CASSPQLSGTGELFF.

This clonotype occurred many times. This sequence joins TRBV2 and TRBJ1-2; TRBD1 aligns across 10 bases. This CDR3 contains 13 residues. Germline CDR1 SNHLY, CDR2 FYNNEI. The ends lost 10 bases at V and 7 bases at J; junction bases unmatched: 9. This chain's CDR3 is CATTDRGKSGYTF. CDR3 sequence (DNA): TGTGCCACCACGGACAGGGGGAAGAGTGGCTACACCTTC. The full variable domain, with the rest looked up from reference TRBV2 and TRBJ1-2, is EPEVTQTPSHQVTQMGQEVILRCVPISNHLYFYWYRQILGQKVEFLVSFYNNEISEKSEIFDDQFSVERPDGSNFTLKIRSTKLEDSAMYFCATTDRGKSGYTFGSGTRLTVV.

This clonotype was found many times. The rearrangement links TRBV20-1 to TRBJ2-1, with TRBD2 matching 7 bases. V lost 5 bases and J lost 4; bases outside the gene matches: 8. Germline loops: CDR1 DFQATT, CDR2 SNEGSKA (reference sequence). This CDR3 region has 14 residues. The CDR3 here is CSAGGERGYNEQFF. The CDR3 DNA reads TGCAGTGCTGGAGGAGAGCGGGGTTACAATGAGCAGTTCTTC.

V gene TRBV7-8 combines with J gene TRBJ2-3; D perhaps matches TRBD2 (6 bases). V lost 2 bases, J lost 3 bases, and 15 bases lay in between. This CDR3 comprises 16 residues. In germline, CDR1 is SGHVS, CDR2 FQNEAQ. The CDR3, as DNA: TGTGCCAGCAGCTTACAGGGTAGCGGCCGAACAGATACGCAGTATTTT. As protein: CASSLQGSGRTDTQYF.

Turning to this clonotype: An end of the junction differs from the germline gene, which may be a read error. The chain is built from TRBV29-1 and TRBJ1-4, with TRBD1 as a possible D gene (5 bases). The CDR3 consists of 12 residues. CDR1 and CDR2 from the germline V gene are SQVTM and ANQGSEA. Here the CDR3 DNA reads TGCAGCGTTTTCCAGGGTAGTGAAAAACTGCTTTTT. Translating it yields CSVFQGSEKLLF. The full variable domain, with the rest looked up from reference TRBV29-1 and TRBJ1-4, is SAVISQKPSRDICQRGTSLTIQCQVDSQVTMMFWYRQQPGQSLTLIATANQGSEATYESGFVIDKFPISRPNLTFSTLTVSNMSPEDSSIYLCSVFQGSEKLLFGSGTQLSVL.

The chain has TRBV19 and TRBJ1-6; TRBD1 matches at 7 bases. The germline V gene has CDR1 LNHDA and CDR2 SQIVND (reference sequence). This CDR3 is built from 14 residues. The V and J ends lost 11 bases and 6 bases, in that order; junction bases with no gene match: 10. The CDR3 loop is CAGGPGQLNSPLHF. In DNA, the CDR3 is TGTGCCGGAGGACCGGGACAGCTTAATTCACCCCTCCACTTT.

The chain uses TRBV20-1 and TRBJ2-1, with D perhaps matching TRBD1 or TRBD2 (6 bases each). V lost 1 base, J lost 8 bases, and 15 bases lay in between. The germline V gene encodes CDR1 DFQATT and CDR2 SNEGSKA (reference sequence). This CDR3 has 14 amino acids. The CDR3 bases are TGCAGTGCTAGAGTCGGAGGGGGATGGGATGAGCAGTTCTTC. Encoded protein: CSARVGGGWDEQFF.

The sample holds many counts of this clonotype. CDR3 in amino acids: CASRPRILAGVNEQFF. CDR3 bases: TGTGCCAGCAGGCCAAGAATACTAGCGGGAGTCAATGAGCAGTTCTTC. This chain links TRBV6-5 with TRBJ2-1, with 11 nucleotides matching TRBD2. This CDR3 region has 16 residues. The J segment lost 6 bases and the V segment lost 6 bases, leaving 10 bases of the junction unmatched. Germline values: CDR1 MNHEY, CDR2 SVGAGI.

This clonotype was recorded many times. V is TRBV5-1 and J is TRBJ2-7, with unresolved D. This CDR3 contains 12 residues. Per germline, CDR1 SGHRS and CDR2 YFSETQ. V lost 0 bases and J 5 bases, leaving 6 bases between the germline ends. The CDR3 nucleotides read TGCGCCAGCAGCTTGGCTAACCACGAGCAGTACTTC. Translating it yields CASSLANHEQYF. Together with reference TRBV5-1 and TRBJ2-7, the CDR3 gives the full variable domain: KAGVTQTPRYLIKTRGQQVTLSCSPISGHRSVSWYQQTPGQGLQFLFEYFSETQRNKGNFPGRFSGRQFSNSRSEMNVSTLELGDSALYLCASSLANHEQYFGPGTRLTVT.

About this clonotype itself: The limits of the CDR3 on the DNA are not certain, so only TCRdb's listed CDR3 is given. This chain joins TRBV5-5 and TRBJ2-2; the D call in the table, TRBD1, was not verified against the DNA. From its first to its last residue, the CDR3 has 23 amino acids. Germline V gives CDR1 SGHKS, CDR2 YYEKEE (reference sequence). CDR3 loop: CASSLEAAGYEQYFGPGTGELFF.

The table lists this clonotype with many counts. This rearrangement joins TRBV11-3 to TRBJ1-6; D gene unclear. V dropped 5 bases and J dropped 8 bases, with 7 bases sitting between them. The CDR3 length is 12 residues. CDR1 SGHNT and CDR2 YENEEA come from the germline V gene. CDR3 coding DNA: TGTGCCAGCAGCAGCGGGTATTCACCCCTCCACTTT. This gives the protein CASSSGYSPLHF.

On this clonotype itself: This may arise from a read error, as a much more abundant clone is one base away. CDR3 amino acids: CASSLSPSTGDGYPF. CDR3 DNA: TGTGCCAGCAGCTTATCGCCTTCGACAGGAGATGGCTACCCCTTC. This chain uses TRBV7-3 with TRBJ1-2; TRBD1 is a possible D gene (6 bases). Looked up from germline, CDR1 is SGHTA and CDR2 is FQGTGA. The CDR3 is 15 residues long.

This clonotype showed up many times. This chain's CDR3 is CASSIIPGRESETQYF. For the CDR3, the DNA is TGCGCCAGCAGCATAATCCCTGGCAGGGAGTCTGAGACCCAGTACTTC. V and J are TRBV5-1 and TRBJ2-5; D is possibly TRBD1 or TRBD2 (5 bases each). CDR1 is SGHRS, CDR2 YFSETQ, per germline. Trimming cost V 4 bases and J 5 bases, with 21 bases left between them. This CDR3 comprises 16 residues.

As regards this clonotype: A much bigger clone sits one base away, suggesting this may be a read error. The J gene is TRBJ2-1, the V gene TRBV20-1, with 8 bases identical to TRBD2. CDR1 is DFQATT, CDR2 SNEGSKA, per germline (reference sequence). The CDR3 has 14 amino acids. The CDR3 DNA follows: TGCAGTGCTAAGCAAGCGGGAGTATACACTGAGCAGTTCTTC. Protein: CSAKQAGVYTEQFF.